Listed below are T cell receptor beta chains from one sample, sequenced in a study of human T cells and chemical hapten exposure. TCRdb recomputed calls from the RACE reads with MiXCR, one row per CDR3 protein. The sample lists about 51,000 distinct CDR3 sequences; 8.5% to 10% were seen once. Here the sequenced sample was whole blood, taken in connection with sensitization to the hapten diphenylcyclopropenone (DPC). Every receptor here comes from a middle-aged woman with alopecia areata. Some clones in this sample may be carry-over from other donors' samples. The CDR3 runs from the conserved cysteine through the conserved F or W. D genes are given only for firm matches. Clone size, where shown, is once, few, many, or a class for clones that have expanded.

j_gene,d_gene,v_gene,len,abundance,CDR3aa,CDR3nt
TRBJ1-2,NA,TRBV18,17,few,CASSPPGPGLISEGYTF,TGTGCCAGCTCACCACCGGGGCCGGGACTCATCTCCGAGGGCTACACCTTC
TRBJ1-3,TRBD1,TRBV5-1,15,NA,CASSSQGTSGNTIYF,TGCGCCAGCAGCTCACAGGGGACCTCTGGAAACACCATATATTTT
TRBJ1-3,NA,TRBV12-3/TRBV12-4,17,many,CASSLALNGLHGNTIYF,TGTGCCAGCAGTTTAGCGCTAAACGGGCTGCACGGAAACACCATATATTTT
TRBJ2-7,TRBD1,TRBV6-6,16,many,CASSYLLTQGAHEQYF,TGTGCCAGCAGTTACCTCCTGACACAGGGGGCCCACGAGCAGTACTTC
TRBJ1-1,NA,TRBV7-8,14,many,CASRRQELNTEAFF,TGTGCCAGCAGGCGACAGGAGTTGAACACTGAAGCTTTCTTT
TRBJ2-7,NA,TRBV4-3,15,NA,CASSQDPGSSYEQYF,TGCGCCAGCAGCCAAGACCCGGGGAGCTCCTACGAGCAGTACTTC
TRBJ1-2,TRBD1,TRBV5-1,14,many,CASSLETGGKGYTF,TGCGCCAGCAGCTTGGAGACAGGGGGAAAAGGCTACACCTTC
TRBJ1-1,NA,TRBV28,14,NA,CASSAPPRSTEAFF,TGTGCCAGCAGCGCCCCCCCTAGGAGCACTGAAGCTTTCTTT
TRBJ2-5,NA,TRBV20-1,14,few,CSAARRGGQETQYF,TGCAGTGCAGCGAGAAGGGGCGGCCAAGAGACCCAGTACTTC
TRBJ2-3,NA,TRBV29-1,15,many,CSVHLTSWVADTQYF,TGCAGCGTGCATTTAACTAGCTGGGTTGCAGATACGCAGTATTTT
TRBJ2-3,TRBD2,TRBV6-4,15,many,CASSATSGGTDTQYF,TGTGCCAGCAGTGCAACTAGCGGTGGGACAGATACGCAGTATTTT
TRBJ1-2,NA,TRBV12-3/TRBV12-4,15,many,CASSSPGEGIHGYTF,TGTGCCAGCAGTTCCCCAGGGGAAGGGATTCATGGCTACACCTTC
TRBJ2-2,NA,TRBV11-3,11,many,CASSWSGELFF,TGTGCCAGCAGCTGGAGCGGGGAGCTGTTTTTT
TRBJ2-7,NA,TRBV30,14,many,CAWSYDSRSYEQYF,TGTGCCTGGAGTTATGACAGCCGCTCCTACGAGCAGTACTTC
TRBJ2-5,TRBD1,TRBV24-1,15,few,CATSDRDRDEETQYF,TGTGCCACCAGTGACCGGGACAGGGATGAAGAGACCCAGTACTTC
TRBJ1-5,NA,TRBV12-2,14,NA,CASRLGRWAQPQHF,TGTGCAAGTCGCTTAGGTCGTTGGGCTCAGCCCCAGCATTTT
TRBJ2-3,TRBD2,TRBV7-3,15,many,CASSPYAGVTDTQYF,TGTGCCAGCAGCCCATATGCGGGAGTCACAGATACGCAGTATTTT
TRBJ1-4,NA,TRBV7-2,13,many,CASSSETREKLFF,TGTGCCAGCAGCTCAGAGACACGGGAAAAACTGTTTTTT
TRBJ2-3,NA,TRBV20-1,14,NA,CSAIWAVGTDTQYF,TGCAGTGCTATCTGGGCGGTCGGCACAGATACGCAGTATTTT
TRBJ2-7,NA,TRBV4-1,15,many,CASSQGSGRGYEQYF,TGCGCCAGCAGCCAAGGTAGCGGCAGGGGTTACGAGCAGTACTTC
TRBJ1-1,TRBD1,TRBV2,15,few,CASSDARQGITEAFF,TGTGCCAGCAGTGATGCCCGACAGGGAATAACTGAAGCTTTCTTT
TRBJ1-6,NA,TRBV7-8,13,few,CASSMDSYSPLHF,TGTGCCAGCAGCATGGACTCCTATTCACCCCTCCACTTT
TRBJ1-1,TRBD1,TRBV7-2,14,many,CATDRDRGLTEAFF,TGTGCCACCGATAGGGACAGGGGGCTCACTGAAGCTTTCTTT
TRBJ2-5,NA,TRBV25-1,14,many,CASSEAGAQETQYF,TGTGCCAGCAGTGAAGCGGGGGCCCAAGAGACCCAGTACTTC
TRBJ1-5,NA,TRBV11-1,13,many,CASSLNTNQPQHF,TGTGCCAGCAGCTTAAACACGAATCAGCCCCAGCATTTT
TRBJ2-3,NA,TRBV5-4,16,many,CASSFPGSGGTDTQYF,TGTGCCAGCAGCTTCCCGGGCTCCGGAGGCACAGATACGCAGTATTTT
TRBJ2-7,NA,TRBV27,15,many,CASSLSPIQVYEQYF,TGTGCCAGCAGTTTGAGTCCGATACAGGTATACGAGCAGTACTTC
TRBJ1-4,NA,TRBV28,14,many,CASSLRGPSEKLFF,TGTGCCAGCAGTTTACGGGGACCGTCTGAAAAACTGTTTTTT
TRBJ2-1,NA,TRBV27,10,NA,CASKQGLEFF,TGTGCCAGCAAACAGGGCTTGGAGTTCTTC
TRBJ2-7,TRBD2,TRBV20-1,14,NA,CSAPRLAGKYEQYF,TGCAGTGCTCCGAGACTAGCGGGAAAGTACGAGCAGTACTTC
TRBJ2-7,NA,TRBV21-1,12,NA,CANWGVRYEQYF,TGTGCCAACTGGGGGGTTCGCTACGAGCAGTACTTC
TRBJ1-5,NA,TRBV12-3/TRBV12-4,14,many,CASSLVVGRGPQHF,TGTGCCAGCAGTTTAGTGGTAGGGAGGGGGCCCCAGCATTTT
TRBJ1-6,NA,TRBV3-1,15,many,CASSPGPLYNSPLHF,TGTGCCAGCAGCCCCGGGCCCCTCTATAATTCACCCCTCCACTTT
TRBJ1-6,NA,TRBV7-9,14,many,CASSTSSPNSPLHF,TGTGCCAGCAGCACGTCGTCCCCGAATTCACCCCTCCACTTT
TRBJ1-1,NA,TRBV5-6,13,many,CASSLVWRAEAFF,TGTGCCAGCAGCTTGGTTTGGAGGGCTGAAGCTTTCTTT
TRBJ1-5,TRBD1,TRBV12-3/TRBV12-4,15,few,CASSLLGQGYQPQHF,TGTGCCAGCAGTTTACTCGGACAGGGCTATCAGCCCCAGCATTTT
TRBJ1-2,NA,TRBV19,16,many,CASSPGGTRTFYGYTF,TGTGCCAGTAGTCCCGGCGGGACACGAACGTTCTATGGCTACACCTTC